Listed below are T cell receptor beta chains from one sample, sequenced in a study of T-cell memory formation after mild COVID-19. From the 5' RACE reads, TCRdb called clonotypes with MiXCR, one entry per CDR3 protein. The table records a few hundred thousand distinct CDR3 sequences, under 20% of them present only once. Sample: PBMCs or a T cell subset sorted from them (not recorded which). These receptors all come from a man younger than 30 who had mild COVID-19 (a few samples of this study predate the infection). Cell type and time point are not known. CDR3s include the opening cysteine and the closing phenylalanine or tryptophan. A D gene is named only where the DNA matches it firmly. The size field is filled for only some rows; it gives once, few, many or a size class.

d_gene	abundance	v_gene	j_gene	CDR3aa	CDR3nt
TRBD2	.	TRBV6-5	TRBJ2-5	CASSSLAAQETQYF	TGTGCCAGCAGCTCCCTAGCGGCCCAAGAGACCCAGTACTTC
.	.	TRBV7-9	TRBJ2-3	CASSLAGAKGTDTQYF	TGTGCCAGCAGCTTAGCCGGGGCCAAGGGGACAGATACGCAGTATTTT
.	.	TRBV6-2/TRBV6-3	TRBJ1-6	CASMVAGNSPLHF	TGTGCCAGCATGGTAGCGGGGAATTCACCCCTCCACTTT
.	many	TRBV6-5	TRBJ2-6	CASGGGGSGANVLTF	TGTGCCAGCGGTGGAGGGGGCTCTGGGGCCAACGTCCTGACTTTC
TRBD1	few	TRBV5-1	TRBJ2-1	CASSTHRGRVNEQFF	TGCGCCAGCAGCACCCACAGGGGAAGGGTGAATGAGCAGTTCTTC
.	.	TRBV7-9	TRBJ1-2	CASSLDTGTPYGYTF	TGTGCCAGCAGCTTAGACACCGGGACACCCTATGGCTACACCTTC
TRBD1	.	TRBV2	TRBJ1-2	CATGQGVGYTF	TGTGCCACCGGACAGGGCGTTGGCTACACCTTC
.	.	TRBV7-2	TRBJ1-6	CASSLVLGYSSNSPLHF	TGTGCCAGCAGCTTAGTTTTGGGCTATTCTTCTAATTCACCCCTCCACTTT
.	.	TRBV5-1	TRBJ1-5	CASSDSPGSNQPQHF	TGCGCCAGCAGCGACAGTCCGGGTTCTAATCAGCCCCAGCATTTT
.	.	TRBV6-2/TRBV6-3	TRBJ2-2	CASSYSRYTGELFF	TGTGCCAGCAGTTACTCCCGATACACCGGGGAGCTGTTTTTT
.	few	TRBV7-2	TRBJ1-4	CASSYEQAMANEKLFF	TGTGCCAGCAGCTACGAACAGGCGATGGCTAATGAAAAACTGTTTTTT
TRBD1	.	TRBV30	TRBJ1-6	CAWTVDPGQAPLHF	TGTGCCTGGACGGTGGACCCGGGACAGGCACCCCTCCACTTT
.	few	TRBV5-1	TRBJ1-2	CASSRGAPTSDYGYTF	TGCGCCAGCAGCCGGGGGGCGCCGACCTCGGACTATGGCTACACCTTC
.	few	TRBV20-1	TRBJ1-6	CSASRQLVENSPLHF	TGCAGTGCTAGCCGGCAACTAGTGGAAAATTCACCCCTCCACTTT
TRBD1	.	TRBV4-1	TRBJ1-5	CASSPRDSLDQPQHF	TGCGCCAGCAGCCCTCGGGACAGTCTGGACCAGCCCCAGCATTTT
.	few	TRBV13	TRBJ1-2	CASTRGERYGYTF	TGTGCCAGCACCCGGGGGGAGAGATATGGCTACACCTTC